This TCR beta chain came from a study of patients and donors after allogeneic stem cell transplantation. There are a few counts of this clonotype. CDR3 length equals 13 residues. The ends were cut back, 5 bases at V and 3 bases at J, with 10 bases in the middle. TCRdb called the RT-PCR reads again in MiXCR, with one record for every CDR3 protein. The sample includes roughly 940,000 distinct CDR3 sequences, about a sixth seen only once; the top ten take around 5.5%. Sequencing was done on a sample of blood, either unsorted or a sorted T cell fraction (not recorded which). J is TRBJ1-1 and V is TRBV12-3 or TRBV12-4; maybe TRBD1 (5 bases). The clonotype comes from a human donor who was either an allogeneic HSCT recipient or a stem cell or donor lymphocyte infusion donor (not recorded which). It is not recorded whose cells these are; they may come from a transplant donor. This CDR3 reads CASSTQGYTEAFF. The CDR3 bases are TGTGCCAGCAGTACCCAGGGCTACACTGAAGCTTTCTTT.